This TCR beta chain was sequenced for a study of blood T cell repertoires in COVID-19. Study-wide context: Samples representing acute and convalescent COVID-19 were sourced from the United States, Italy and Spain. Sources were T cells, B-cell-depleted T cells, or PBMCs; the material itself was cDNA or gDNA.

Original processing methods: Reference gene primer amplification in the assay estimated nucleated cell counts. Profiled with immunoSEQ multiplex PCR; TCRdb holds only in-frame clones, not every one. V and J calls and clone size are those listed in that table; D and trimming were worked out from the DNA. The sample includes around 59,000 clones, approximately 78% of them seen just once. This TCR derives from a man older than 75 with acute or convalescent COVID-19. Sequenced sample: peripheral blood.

This CDR3 is CASSLDRGRIDTQYF. CDR3 in DNA: TGTGCCAGCAGCTTAGACCGCGGGAGGATTGATACGCAGTATTTT. The chain combines TRBV11-2 with TRBJ2-3; 8 bases fit TRBD2. There are 15 residues in the CDR3. The germline gives CDR1 SGHAT, CDR2 FQNNGV. The J segment lost 6 bases and the V segment lost 0 bases, leaving 5 bases of the junction unmatched.